A single sample is the source of the 28 T cell receptor beta chains below, sequenced in a study of a mutant IDH1 vaccine in newly diagnosed glioma. Time point indicated: week 35, safety follow-up. All doses held 300 ug of mutant IDH1 20-mer peptide, with topical imiquimod. Sequencing used immunoSEQ multiplex PCR; TCRdb keeps in-frame clones, though not all of them. This table has tens of thousands of clones, roughly 76% appearing once. The antigens for these receptors are not known. Sequences were derived from PBMCs, sampled from a glioma patient whose treatment included an IDH1 peptide vaccine. The receptor set was obtained from a man aged 40-55 years with glioma.

By share, this clone ranks as medium-sized. This rearrangement joins TRBV10-1 to TRBJ1-5; no firm D call. Germline CDR1 WNHNN, CDR2 SYGVQD (reference sequence). V was cut by 3 bases and J by 10 bases, with 1 base left in between. CDR3 length: 9 amino acids. The CDR3 here is CASSEPQHF. In DNA form, the CDR3 reads TGCGCCAGCAGTGAACCCCAGCATTTT.

This clone was seen only a few times. J is TRBJ1-5 and V is TRBV30; 11 nucleotides line up with TRBD1. V shed 1 base and J 0 bases; nucleotides not matched to a gene: 5. The CDR3 spans 17 residues. Germline CDR1 and CDR2: GTSNPN and SVGIG (reference sequence). The CDR3 DNA follows: TGTGCCTGGAGTGCGGGGGACAGGGGGTATAGCAATCAGCCCCAGCATTTT. The encoded protein is CAWSAGDRGYSNQPQHF.

V gene TRBV5-5 combines with J gene TRBJ1-4; 8 nucleotides line up with TRBD1. The CDR3 covers 15 residues. CDR1 is SGHKS and CDR2 is YYEKEE in the germline V gene (reference sequence). The V segment lost 7 bases and the J segment 11 bases; nucleotides outside the gene matches: 16. CDR3 DNA: TGTGCCAGCCCGCAGATTGGGCAGGGGGCAAGGAAACTGTTTTTT. Amino acids: CASPQIGQGARKLFF.

The V and J genes are TRBV6-5 and TRBJ1-1; D is possibly TRBD1 (5 bases). CDR1 is MNHEY, CDR2 SVGAGI, per germline. V shed 10 bases and J shed 1 base, with 13 bases lying between them. This CDR3 region has 13 residues. The CDR3 coding sequence is TGTGCCATCAACGTCGGGGGGAACACTGAAGCTTTCTTT. Its protein product is CAINVGGNTEAFF.

The chain joins TRBV5-4 to TRBJ2-6; maybe TRBD1 (5 bases). Germline V gene data show CDR1 as SGHNT and CDR2 as YYREEE (reference sequence). The CDR3 contains 15 residues. V lost 5 bases to trimming and J lost 2 bases, with 11 bases between them. CDR3 sequence: CASRTLRAGANVLTF. Here the CDR3 DNA reads TGTGCCAGCAGAACCCTCAGGGCTGGGGCCAACGTCCTGACTTTC.

The chain carries TRBV29-1 and TRBJ2-7; 9 bases agree with TRBD2. The V segment lost 2 bases and the J segment 5 bases; nucleotides outside the gene matches: 7. The CDR3 spans 14 residues. Germline lookup yields CDR1 SQVTM and CDR2 ANQGSEA. CDR3 loop: CSVERGAGGNEQYF. The CDR3 DNA reads TGCAGCGTTGAACGGGGAGCGGGAGGCAACGAGCAGTACTTC.

The V call is TRBV28, the J call TRBJ2-7; weak D call: TRBD1 (6 bases). Germline lookup yields CDR1 MDHEN and CDR2 SYDVKM. The V gene lost 1 base and the J gene lost 4 bases, with 14 bases spanning the gap. This CDR3 has 15 residues. The CDR3 loop reads CASSLSQGLGYEQYF. The CDR3 DNA follows: TGTGCCAGCAGTTTATCACAGGGTTTGGGATACGAGCAGTACTTC.

The genes are TRBV7-2 and TRBJ2-7; the D is unclear. This CDR3 has 14 residues. Trimming took 0 bases from V and 7 from J, leaving 13 bases between them. Per germline, CDR1 SGHTA and CDR2 FQGNSA. The CDR3 loop is CASSLARLWGEQYF. The CDR3 DNA reads TGTGCCAGCAGCTTAGCTCGCTTATGGGGTGAGCAGTACTTC.

The V gene is TRBV19, the J gene TRBJ1-5, with D unclear. Germline loops: CDR1 LNHDA, CDR2 SQIVND (reference sequence). V was pared by 0 bases and J by 3 bases, with 9 bases between. CDR3 size: 15 residues. The CDR3 here is CASSIDGSDNQPQHF. The CDR3 region has the DNA TGTGCCAGTAGTATAGACGGTAGTGACAATCAGCCCCAGCATTTT.

This clone has ten or more counts. This chain joins TRBV5-1 and TRBJ1-2; a weak D match, TRBD1 (5 bases). The CDR3 sequence is 16 residues long. In germline, CDR1 is SGHRS, CDR2 YFSETQ. Between the trimmed V and J ends, which lost 1 base and 7 bases, there was a span of 20 bases. The CDR3 sequence: CASSLRGRTSPGGYTF. The CDR3 DNA reads TGCGCCAGCAGCTTGAGGGGACGGACCTCCCCAGGTGGCTACACCTTC.

V gene TRBV18 combines with J gene TRBJ2-7; D perhaps matches TRBD1 (7 bases). Germline CDR1 is KGHSH and CDR2 is LQKENI. The CDR3 is made up of 14 amino acids. The ends were cut back, 2 bases at V and 5 bases at J, with 13 bases in the middle. Written as DNA, the CDR3 is TGTGCCAGCTCACCAGCAGGGGGGATAGACGAGCAGTACTTC. Encoded protein: CASSPAGGIDEQYF.

The chain links TRBV5-8 to TRBJ2-5, with D maybe TRBD1 (5 bases). The CDR3 is 17 amino acids. V was shortened by 1 base and J by 1 base, with 17 bases between the two germline ends. Germline V CDR1 and CDR2: SGHTS, YDEGEE. The CDR3 nucleotides read TGTGCCAGCAGCTTGATTGTAGGGTGGACATCCCAAGAGACCCAGTACTTC. Translated, it gives CASSLIVGWTSQETQYF.

The chain couples TRBV4-2 to TRBJ2-2; 7 bases fit TRBD2. J was trimmed by 4 bases and V by 0 bases; bases with no gene match: 17. In germline, CDR1 is LGHNA, CDR2 YNFKEQ. The CDR3 totals 20 residues. CDR3 coding DNA: TGTGCCAGCAGCCAAGAAGGGGTCCGCGGGAGACGTTTCTTCACCGGGGAGCTGTTTTTT. Protein product: CASSQEGVRGRRFFTGELFF.

The rearrangement uses TRBV28 and TRBJ1-3, with D unresolved. Trimming cost V 6 bases and J 0 bases, with 15 bases left between them. Per germline, CDR1 MDHEN and CDR2 SYDVKM. The CDR3 is 16 amino acids. The CDR3 bases are TGTGCCAGCAGGAAGGAGTTGGGGAACTCTGGAAACACCATATATTTT. Its protein product is CASRKELGNSGNTIYF.

J is TRBJ2-7 and V is TRBV4-3; 10 bases fit TRBD1. The V gene end was trimmed by 0 bases and the J gene end by 3 bases; junction bases not matched to a gene: 2. This CDR3 has 15 amino acids. Germline CDR1 reads LGHNA; CDR2 reads YSLEER. Here the CDR3 reads CASSQDRTGGYEQYF. The DNA for the CDR3 is TGCGCCAGCAGCCAAGATCGGACAGGGGGCTACGAGCAGTACTTC.

J is TRBJ2-3 and V is TRBV28; 10 bases are shared with TRBD2. CDR3 length equals 15 residues. V was pared by 5 bases and J by 3 bases, with 5 bases of the junction left unmatched. Germline CDR1 MDHEN, CDR2 SYDVKM. DNA of the CDR3: TGTGCCAGCAGTAGAGCGGGAGGGCCTACAGATACGCAGTATTTT. This sequence encodes CASSRAGGPTDTQYF.

This rearrangement joins TRBV2 to TRBJ1-5; the D is unclear. CDR3 size: 13 residues. V lost 5 bases and J lost 0, with 5 bases in between. Germline-derived CDR1 and CDR2 are SNHLY and FYNNEI. CDR3 DNA sequence: TGTGCCAGCAGTTCGGATAGCAATCAGCCCCAGCATTTT. It encodes CASSSDSNQPQHF.

The V call is TRBV13, the J call TRBJ2-7; 9 nucleotides align to TRBD1. J was trimmed by 2 bases and V by 5 bases; bases with no gene match: 7. This CDR3 region has 15 residues. The V gene's germline CDR1 is PRHDT and CDR2 FYEKMQ (reference sequence). CDR3 loop: CASSQVRTGAYEQYF. The CDR3 DNA reads as TGTGCCAGCAGCCAAGTTAGGACAGGGGCCTACGAGCAGTACTTC.

The chain employs TRBV28 and TRBJ1-1; D possibly corresponds to TRBD1 (6 bases). The CDR3 is 14 amino acids. V was shortened by 6 bases and J by 8 bases, with 19 bases between the two germline ends. Germline assignment: CDR1 MDHEN and CDR2 SYDVKM. Here the CDR3 DNA reads TGTGCCAGCAGCCCCTGGGACATAATGGCCGAAGCTTTCTTT. Residues: CASSPWDIMAEAFF. Using reference TRBV28 and TRBJ1-1 for the parts outside the CDR3, the full variable domain is DVKVTQSSRYLVKRTGEKVFLECVQDMDHENMFWYRQDPGLGLRLIYFSYDVKMKEKGDIPEGYSVSREKKERFSLILESASTNQTSMYLCASSPWDIMAEAFFGQGTRLTVV.

The chain employs TRBV27 and TRBJ2-2; 8 bases are a match to TRBD1. The germline CDR1 and CDR2 sequences are MNHEY and SMNVEV (reference sequence). The CDR3 runs 15 residues. V was clipped by 5 bases and J by 4 bases; unmatched bases: 6. The CDR3 spells CASSATRGPTGELFF. CDR3 DNA: TGTGCCAGCAGTGCGACCAGGGGGCCCACCGGGGAGCTGTTTTTT.

The rearrangement links TRBV23-1 to TRBJ2-3; 7 nucleotides align to TRBD1. TRBV23-1 is sorted into the ORF group, with uncertain function. V lost 1 base, J lost 5 bases, and 9 bases stayed unmatched. This CDR3 has 16 residues. The DNA for the CDR3 is TGCGCCAGCAGTCAATTCGTGAAGGGGGCAAAAGATACGCAGTATTTT. Its translation: CASSQFVKGAKDTQYF.

This sequence joins TRBV19 and TRBJ2-1; TRBD2 aligns across 10 bases. Germline lookup yields CDR1 LNHDA and CDR2 SQIVND (reference sequence). The CDR3 length is 16 residues. V trimming: 5 bases; J trimming: 0 bases; junction bases outside the gene matches: 4. CDR3 sequence: CASSPRTSGSYNEQFF. DNA for the CDR3: TGTGCCAGTAGTCCGCGGACTAGCGGCTCCTACAATGAGCAGTTCTTC. The entire variable domain, with the rest obtained from reference TRBV19 and TRBJ2-1, is as follows: DGGITQSPKYLFRKEGQNVTLSCEQNLNHDAMYWYRQDPGQGLRLIYYSQIVNDFQKGDIAEGYSVSREKKESFPLTVTSAQKNPTAFYLCASSPRTSGSYNEQFFGPGTRLTVL.

The table lists this clone with a few counts. The rearrangement uses TRBV27 and TRBJ1-5; weak D call: TRBD1 (5 bases). Germline assignment: CDR1 MNHEY and CDR2 SMNVEV (reference sequence). Trimming cost V 3 bases and J 1 base, with 10 bases left between them. The CDR3 contains 15 residues. The DNA of the CDR3 is TGTGCCAGCAGTTTGTGGGGGGTGAGCAATCAGCCCCAGCATTTT. Encoded protein: CASSLWGVSNQPQHF.

The chain recombines TRBV9 with TRBJ2-7, with D possibly matching TRBD2 (5 bases). V lost 0 bases, J lost 6 bases, and 10 bases lay in between. CDR3 length: 13 amino acids. The V gene's germline CDR1 is SGDLS and CDR2 YYNGEE. In nucleotides, the CDR3 is TGTGCCAGCAGCGTAGCTCCGGGAACCGAGCAGTACTTC. Its protein is CASSVAPGTEQYF. The entire variable domain, with the rest obtained from reference TRBV9 and TRBJ2-7, is as follows: DSGVTQTPKHLITATGQRVTLRCSPRSGDLSVYWYQQSLDQGLQFLIQYYNGEERAKGNILERFSAQQFPDLHSELNLSSLELGDSALYFCASSVAPGTEQYFGPGTRLTVT.

V usage is TRBV15 and J usage is TRBJ2-7, with D possibly matching TRBD2 (6 bases). This CDR3 has 14 amino acids. CDR1 and CDR2 (germline): LNHNV, YYDKDF (reference sequence). V was pared by 0 bases and J by 4 bases, with 10 bases between. The CDR3 loop reads CATSRDWRVYEQYF. The CDR3 coding sequence is TGTGCCACCAGCAGAGATTGGAGGGTTTACGAGCAGTACTTC.

The CDR3, as DNA: TGTGCCAGCAGCCCAGGGCCCACAGATACGCAGTATTTT. This gives the protein CASSPGPTDTQYF. The chain carries TRBV11-3 and TRBJ2-3, with TRBD1 as a possible D gene (5 bases). The CDR3 extends over 13 amino acids. Germline loops: CDR1 SGHNT, CDR2 YENEEA. Between the trimmed V and J ends, which lost 5 bases and 2 bases, there was a span of 8 bases.

V and J are TRBV9 and TRBJ2-3, with no clear D. Germline lookup yields CDR1 SGDLS and CDR2 YYNGEE. CDR3 length equals 13 residues. V lost 6 bases to trimming and J lost 2 bases, with 10 bases between them. CDR3 region: CASMSQHTDTQYF. CDR3 DNA sequence: TGTGCCAGCATGAGTCAGCACACAGATACGCAGTATTTT.

The chain links TRBV13 to TRBJ2-7; 9 bases agree with TRBD1. Germline assignment: CDR1 PRHDT and CDR2 FYEKMQ (reference sequence). V lost 4 bases, J lost 3 bases, and 4 bases stayed unmatched. This CDR3 comprises 14 residues. The CDR3 coding sequence is TGTGCCAGCAGCTCGACAGGGGGGATCTACGAGCAGTACTTC. Protein sequence: CASSSTGGIYEQYF.